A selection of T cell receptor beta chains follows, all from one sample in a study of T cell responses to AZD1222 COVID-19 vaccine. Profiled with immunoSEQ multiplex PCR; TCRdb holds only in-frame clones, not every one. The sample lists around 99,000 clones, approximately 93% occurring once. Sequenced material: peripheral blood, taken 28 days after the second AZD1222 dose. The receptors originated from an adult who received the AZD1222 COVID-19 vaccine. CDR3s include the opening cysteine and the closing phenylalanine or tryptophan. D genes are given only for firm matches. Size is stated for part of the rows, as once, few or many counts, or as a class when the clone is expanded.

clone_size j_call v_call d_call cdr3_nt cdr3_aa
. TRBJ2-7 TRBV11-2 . TGTGCCAGCAGCTTTGTGGGGCTCTACGAGCAGTACTTC CASSFVGLYEQYF
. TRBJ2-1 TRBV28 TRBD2 TGTGCCAGCAGAACTTGGCGGGAGGGCCAGGGTGAGCAGTTCTTC CASRTWREGQGEQFF
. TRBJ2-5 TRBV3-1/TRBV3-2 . TGTGCCAGCAGCCAATGGCCGGGGTACCAAGAGACCCAGTACTTC CASSQWPGYQETQYF
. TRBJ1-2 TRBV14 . TGTGCCAGCAGCCAAGGCAAGAGAACCTTC CASSQGKRTF
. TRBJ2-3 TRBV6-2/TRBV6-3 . TGTGCCAGCAGTTATGGGCAGTCTACGCAGTATTTT CASSYGQSTQYF
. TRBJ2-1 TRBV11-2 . TGTGCCAGCAGCTTACGGTGGCGGACGTCAGGCAATGAGCAGTTCTTC CASSLRWRTSGNEQFF
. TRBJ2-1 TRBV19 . TGTGCCAGTAGTATCATAGCGGTGGGTTTGGGTGAGCAGTTCTTC CASSIIAVGLGEQFF
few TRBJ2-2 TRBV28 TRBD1 TGTGCCAGCAGTGCCGGGACAGGGACCACCGGGGAGCTGTTTTTT CASSAGTGTTGELFF
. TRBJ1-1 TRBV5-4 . TGTGCCAGCAGCTTGGGGGGGTTCGGGAACACTGAAGCTTTCTTT CASSLGGFGNTEAFF
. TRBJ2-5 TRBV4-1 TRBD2 TGCGCCAGCAGCTCGAGAGCGGGGTCGTACCAAGAGACCCAGTACTTC CASSSRAGSYQETQYF
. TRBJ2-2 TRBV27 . TGTGCCAGCTATTCTGACGGGGAGCTGTTTTTT CASYSDGELFF
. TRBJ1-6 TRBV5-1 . TGCGCCAGCAGCTTGGAAGGGAGCCTTTATAATTCACCCCTCCACTTT CASSLEGSLYNSPLHF
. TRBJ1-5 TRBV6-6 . TGTGCCAGCAGTTACGGCAGGAACAATCAGCCCCAGCATTTT CASSYGRNNQPQHF
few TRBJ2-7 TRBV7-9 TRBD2 TGTGCCAGCAGCGGGACTAGCGGTTACGAGCAGTACTTC CASSGTSGYEQYF
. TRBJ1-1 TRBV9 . TGTGCCAGTAGACCGCTGGGCAGGCTAACGGCTTTCTTT CASRPLGRLTAFF
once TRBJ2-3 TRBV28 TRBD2 TGTGCCAGCAGTTCCTCTAGCGGGAGTTATGATACGCAGTATTTT CASSSSSGSYDTQYF
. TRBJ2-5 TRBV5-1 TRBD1 TGCGCCAGCAGAACGGGGACAGGGCAAATCCAAGAGACCCAGTACTTC CASRTGTGQIQETQYF
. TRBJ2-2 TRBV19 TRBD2 TGTGCCACGCGGGCTAGCGGGATGAACACCGGGGAGCTGTTTTTT CATRASGMNTGELFF
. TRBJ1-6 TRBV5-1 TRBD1 TGCGCCAGCAGCTTCTTGGACAGGGATAATTCACCCCTCCACTTT CASSFLDRDNSPLHF
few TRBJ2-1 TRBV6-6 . TGTGCCAGCAGTTACCTCGAAGGGGGAAATGAGCAGTTCTTC CASSYLEGGNEQFF
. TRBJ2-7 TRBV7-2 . TGTGCCAGCAGCTTAGTTGTCAGTGGGCGACGCTACGAGCAGTACTTC CASSLVVSGRRYEQYF
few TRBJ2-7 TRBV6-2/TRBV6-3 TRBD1 TGTGCCAGCAGCACTGGACAGGTCCACTCCTACGAGCAGTACTTC CASSTGQVHSYEQYF
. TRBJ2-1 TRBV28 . TGTGCCAGCAGTTCGAGACCCGAGGGGCAGTTCTTC CASSSRPEGQFF
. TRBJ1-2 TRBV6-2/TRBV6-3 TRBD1 TGTGCCAGCAGTTACGGGACAGACTTATATGGCTACACCTTC CASSYGTDLYGYTF